The next 17 T cell receptor beta chains were all read from a single sample in a study of blood T cell repertoires in COVID-19. The assay was immunoSEQ multiplex PCR, and TCRdb's table has in-frame clones only and misses some. The sample shows some 47,000 clones, about 84% of them seen only once. The sample was peripheral blood. Receptors were obtained from a woman aged 60-75 years with acute or convalescent COVID-19.

The chain carries TRBV9 and TRBJ2-2; 8 nucleotides match TRBD2. This CDR3 has 15 amino acids. Trimming removed 6 bases from V and 2 bases from J; junction bases left unmatched: 6. The germline gives CDR1 SGDLS, CDR2 YYNGEE. As DNA, the CDR3 is TGTGCCAGCAAAGGTACTAGCGGTAACACCGGGGAGCTGTTTTTT. Its protein is CASKGTSGNTGELFF.

The V call is TRBV6-5, the J call TRBJ1-2; D ambiguous. CDR1 and CDR2 from the germline V gene are MNHEY and SVGAGI. The CDR3 spans 15 residues. V lost 2 bases and J 6 bases, leaving 16 bases between the germline ends. DNA for the CDR3: TGTGCCAGCAGTTACGCCGGTCAGGTGACGGATGGCTACACCTTC. Translated, it gives CASSYAGQVTDGYTF.

J is TRBJ1-1 and V is TRBV29-1; D gene unclear. V was cut by 2 bases and J by 6 bases, with 7 bases left in between. The CDR3 consists of 11 residues. Germline-derived CDR1 and CDR2 are SQVTM and ANQGSEA. CDR3 in DNA: TGCAGCGTTGAACTGCCAGCTGAAGCTTTCTTT. Amino acid sequence: CSVELPAEAFF.

This clone has just one count. The V call is TRBV3-1 (or the pseudogene TRBV3-2), the J call TRBJ1-2; tentative D call: TRBD1 (5 bases). The CDR3 is made up of 15 amino acids. Germline V lookup: CDR1 LGHDT, CDR2 YNNKEL (reference sequence). V was trimmed by 4 bases and J by 1 base, leaving 13 bases between them. The CDR3 reads CASSRRDSGNYGYTF. The CDR3, as DNA: TGTGCCAGCAGCCGCAGGGATTCCGGTAACTATGGCTACACCTTC.

The genes are TRBV6-5 and TRBJ2-1, with D possibly TRBD2 on 5 matching bases. CDR1 is MNHEY and CDR2 is SVGAGI in the germline V gene. The CDR3 totals 14 residues. Trimming stripped 2 bases from V and 0 bases from J, with 5 bases between. CDR3 sequence reads: CASSYAGSYNEQFF. For the CDR3, the DNA is TGTGCCAGCAGTTACGCGGGCTCCTACAATGAGCAGTTCTTC.

This clone was observed once. The V gene is TRBV5-4, the J gene TRBJ1-2; 7 bases map to TRBD1. CDR3 length: 13 amino acids. Losses at the gene ends were 4 bases for V and 2 bases for J; bases not matched to a gene: 2. Germline CDR1 is SGHNT and CDR2 is YYREEE (reference sequence). Here the CDR3 reads CASSVTGNYGYTF. CDR3 nucleotides: TGTGCCAGCAGCGTGACAGGGAACTATGGCTACACCTTC.

The chain uses TRBV5-4 and TRBJ2-3, with TRBD2 as a possible D gene (7 bases). V gave up 5 bases and J gave up 4 bases, with 23 bases separating them. This CDR3 region has 17 residues. The V gene's germline CDR1 is SGHNT and CDR2 YYREEE (reference sequence). CDR3 DNA sequence: TGTGCCAGCAGGCCAAACGTGGGGCGGGGGCTCGCAGATACGCAGTATTTT. Amino acid sequence: CASRPNVGRGLADTQYF.

This clone was counted once. The rearrangement links TRBV6-4 to TRBJ2-1; D gene uncertain. Germline V lookup: CDR1 MRHNA, CDR2 SNTAGT. This CDR3 has 16 residues. Trimming took 0 bases from V and 0 from J, leaving 9 bases between them. The CDR3 nucleotides are TGTGCCAGCAGTGACTCGTGGCGGCGCTCCTACAATGAGCAGTTCTTC. Translating it yields CASSDSWRRSYNEQFF.

The chain links TRBV5-6 to TRBJ2-2, with a possible D match to TRBD2 (7 bases). Germline V gene lookup returns CDR1 SGHDT and CDR2 YYEEEE. V was shortened by 2 bases and J by 6 bases, with 17 bases between the two germline ends. CDR3 size: 16 residues. The CDR3 DNA follows: TGTGCCAGCAGCTTTCTGGGGGGGCTTTCACCCGGGGAGCTGTTTTTT. Its translation is CASSFLGGLSPGELFF.

The V call is TRBV20-1, the J call TRBJ1-1, with a tentative D call TRBD1 (6 bases). V dropped 3 bases and J dropped 1 base, with 9 bases sitting between them. Germline V gives CDR1 DFQATT, CDR2 SNEGSKA (reference sequence). The CDR3 runs 13 residues. CDR3 region: CSASQDRNTEAFF. In DNA, the CDR3 is TGCAGTGCTAGTCAGGACAGGAACACTGAAGCTTTCTTT.

The chain combines TRBV30 with TRBJ1-2, with 7 bases that match TRBD1. The germline V gene has CDR1 GTSNPN and CDR2 SVGIG (reference sequence). CDR3 length equals 13 residues. V shed 4 bases, J shed 8 bases, and the junction held 10 bases outside the gene matches. The CDR3 DNA reads as TGTGCCTGGACCGCGAAGGGGGCAGGGGGCTACACCTTC. It is translated as CAWTAKGAGGYTF. Filled out from reference TRBV30 and TRBJ1-2, the complete variable domain reads SQTIHQWPATLVQPVGSPLSLECTVEGTSNPNLYWYRQAAGRGLQLLFYSVGIGQISSEVPQNLSASRPQDRQFILSSKKLLLSDSGFYLCAWTAKGAGGYTFGSGTRLTVV.

The chain joins TRBV7-8 to TRBJ1-5, with a possible D match to TRBD1 (5 bases). Looked up from germline, CDR1 is SGHVS and CDR2 is FQNEAQ. Trimming removed 8 bases from V and 3 bases from J, with 11 bases in between. The CDR3 spans 13 residues. CDR3 DNA: TGTGCCAGCCAAGACAGTATCAATCAGCCCCAGCATTTT. Encoded protein: CASQDSINQPQHF.

This chain connects TRBV7-8 to TRBJ1-4; a weak D match, TRBD1 (6 bases). CDR1 is SGHVS and CDR2 is FQNEAQ in the germline V gene. Deletions cut 5 bases from V and 4 bases from J, with 17 bases between. This CDR3 contains 16 residues. CDR3 in DNA: TGTGCCAGCAGCCCTGCCCATGGACAGTTTAATGAAAAACTGTTTTTT. Residues: CASSPAHGQFNEKLFF.

This chain links TRBV20-1 with TRBJ1-5, with 7 positions matching TRBD1. With 6 bases clipped from V and 6 bases from J, the junction kept 11 bases outside the gene matches. Germline V gene lookup returns CDR1 DFQATT and CDR2 SNEGSKA (reference sequence). The length of the CDR3 is 14 residues. The DNA for the CDR3 is TGCAGTGCCAGTAACAAGGGGGCCGGTCAGCCCCAGCATTTT. It codes for CSASNKGAGQPQHF.

This clone has only a few counts. The gene calls are TRBV7-7 and TRBJ1-3; weak D call: TRBD1 (5 bases). This CDR3 has 15 residues. Germline CDR1 and CDR2: SSHAT and FNYEAQ (reference sequence). CDR3 in DNA: TGTGCTAGCTCCCGACAGCCTGGCCCTGGAAACACCATATATTTT. As protein: CASSRQPGPGNTIYF.

The CDR3 DNA sequence: TGTGCCAGCAGCTTGCTGGGGGCCTCTGGAAACACCATATATTTT. Translating gives CASSLLGASGNTIYF. The V and J genes are TRBV5-4 and TRBJ1-3, with D perhaps TRBD1 (6 bases). The V end lost 1 base, the J end lost 0 bases, and 8 bases lay between the germline ends. CDR1 and CDR2 from the germline V gene are SGHNT and YYREEE (reference sequence). The CDR3 runs to 15 residues.

The chain links TRBV30 to TRBJ1-2; D ambiguous. This CDR3 spans 14 amino acids. The ends were cut back, 0 bases at V and 0 bases at J, with 8 bases in the middle. Germline V CDR1 and CDR2: GTSNPN, SVGIG (reference sequence). This CDR3 reads CAWSVQRANYGYTF. Written as DNA, the CDR3 is TGTGCCTGGAGTGTACAACGGGCTAACTATGGCTACACCTTC.